Given below is one TCR beta chain in context. The antigen remains undetermined. This sample was included in a study of cytotoxic CD8 clonotypes in ibrutinib-treated CLL. Study-level information: Partial response was seen in around 24 patients and complete response in 2; after median roughly 66 months, around 14 stayed remitted, some 12 progressed. Study-level results: Sampling time points were not equivalent between sustained-remission and progressing patients. Baseline-level clonality went beyond age-matched healthy donors and moved in step with circulating CD8+ T-cell counts. The clonality went up when patients responded to ibrutinib and dropped back toward baseline at progression.

V lost 1 base and J 4 bases, leaving 10 bases between the germline ends. Germline loops: CDR1 KGHSH, CDR2 LQKENI. The CDR3 contains 15 residues. Here immunoSEQ multiplex PCR was the method, and the copy in TCRdb shows in-frame clones only, minus some. The data hold some 300,000 clones, with roughly 85% observed a single time. The sequence came from a human donor with chronic lymphocytic leukemia. The sequences come from PBMCs, collected before ibrutinib treatment. This chain uses TRBV18 with TRBJ2-2, with D maybe TRBD1 (7 bases). CDR3 in DNA: TGTGCCAGCTCACCACTTCAGGGGGGCACCGGGGAGCTGTTTTTT. Translation gives CASSPLQGGTGELFF. Full variable domain (outside the CDR3, taken from reference TRBV18 and TRBJ2-2): NAGVMQNPRHLVRRRGQEARLRCSPMKGHSHVYWYRQLPEEGLKFMVYLQKENIIDESGMPKERFSAEFPKEGPSILRIQQVVRGDSAAYFCASSPLQGGTGELFFGEGSRLTVL.